This TCR beta chain was observed in a study of cytotoxic CD8 clonotypes in ibrutinib-treated CLL. Overall study: Response samples came after a median about 13 months of treatment, range 6 to 36. Sequenced samples delivered averages of some 260,000 productive templates and 75,000 to 95,000 productive rearrangements. Whole-study findings and limits: Sustained-remission and progressing patients' sampling times differed.

Details on this clone: Its antigen is undetermined.

Repertoires were generated with immunoSEQ multiplex PCR, while TCRdb's copy carries only in-frame clones and drops some. The sample comprises 300,000 or so clones, roughly 71% of which are singletons, and 6% to 6.5% rests with the top ten. CDR1 is SGHRS and CDR2 is YFSETQ in the germline V gene. The CDR3 consists of 16 residues. Trimming took 3 bases from V and 0 from J, leaving 15 bases between them. The V call is TRBV5-1, the J call TRBJ1-2; D gene ambiguous. The TCR sequence derives from a human donor with chronic lymphocytic leukemia. This material consisted of PBMCs, taken after 36 months of ibrutinib treatment. This CDR3 reads CASSSNTGKTNYGYTF. The CDR3 region has the DNA TGCGCCAGCAGCTCTAACACCGGGAAGACTAACTATGGCTACACCTTC.